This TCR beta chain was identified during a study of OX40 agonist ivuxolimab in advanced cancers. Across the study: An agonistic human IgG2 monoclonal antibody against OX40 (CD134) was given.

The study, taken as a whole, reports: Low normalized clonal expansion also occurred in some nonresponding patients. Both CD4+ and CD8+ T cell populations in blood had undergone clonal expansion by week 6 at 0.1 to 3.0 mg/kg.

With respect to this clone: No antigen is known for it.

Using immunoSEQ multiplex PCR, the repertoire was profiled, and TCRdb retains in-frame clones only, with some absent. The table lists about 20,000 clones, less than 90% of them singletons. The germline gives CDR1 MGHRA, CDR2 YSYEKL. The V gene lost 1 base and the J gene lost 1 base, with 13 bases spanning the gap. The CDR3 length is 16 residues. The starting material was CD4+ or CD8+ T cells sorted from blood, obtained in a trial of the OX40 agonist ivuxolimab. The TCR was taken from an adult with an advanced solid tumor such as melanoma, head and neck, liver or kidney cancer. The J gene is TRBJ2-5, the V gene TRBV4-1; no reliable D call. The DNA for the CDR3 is TGCGCCAGCAGCCAAGGTTTGCGGCCGCTCCAAGAGACCCAGTACTTC. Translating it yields CASSQGLRPLQETQYF.